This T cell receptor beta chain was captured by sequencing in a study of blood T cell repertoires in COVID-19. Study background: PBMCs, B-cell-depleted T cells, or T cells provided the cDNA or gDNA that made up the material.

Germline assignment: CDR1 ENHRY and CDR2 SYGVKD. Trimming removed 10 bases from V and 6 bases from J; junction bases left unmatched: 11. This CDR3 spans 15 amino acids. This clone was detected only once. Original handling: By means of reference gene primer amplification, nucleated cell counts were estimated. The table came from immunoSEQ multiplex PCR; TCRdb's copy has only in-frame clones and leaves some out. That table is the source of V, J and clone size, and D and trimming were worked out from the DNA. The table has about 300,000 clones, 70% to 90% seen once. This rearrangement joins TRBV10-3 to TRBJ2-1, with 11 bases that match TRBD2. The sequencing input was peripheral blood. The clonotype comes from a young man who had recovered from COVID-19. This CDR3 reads CATRKGLAGPNEQFF. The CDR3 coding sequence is TGTGCCACTAGAAAAGGACTAGCGGGCCCCAATGAGCAGTTCTTC.